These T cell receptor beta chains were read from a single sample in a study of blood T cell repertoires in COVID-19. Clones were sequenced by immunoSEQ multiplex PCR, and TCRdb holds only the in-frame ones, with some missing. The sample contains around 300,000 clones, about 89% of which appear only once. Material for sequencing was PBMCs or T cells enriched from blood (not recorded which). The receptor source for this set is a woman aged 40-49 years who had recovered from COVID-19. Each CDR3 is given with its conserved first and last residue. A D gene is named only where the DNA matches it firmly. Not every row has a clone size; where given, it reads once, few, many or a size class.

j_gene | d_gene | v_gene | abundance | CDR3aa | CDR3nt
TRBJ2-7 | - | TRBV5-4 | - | CASRSGGTNEQYF | TGTGCCAGCAGGTCAGGGGGGACCAACGAGCAGTACTTC
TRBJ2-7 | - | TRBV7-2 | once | CASSFDLASYEQYF | TGTGCCAGCAGCTTCGACTTAGCTTCTTACGAGCAGTACTTC
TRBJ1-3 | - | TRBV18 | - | CASSPNQQSSGNTIYF | TGTGCCAGCTCACCGAACCAACAGAGCTCTGGAAACACCATATATTTT
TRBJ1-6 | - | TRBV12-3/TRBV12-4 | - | CASSLIGSPLHF | TGTGCCAGCAGTTTAATCGGTTCACCCCTCCACTTT
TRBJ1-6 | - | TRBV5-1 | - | CASSTSPRGENSPLHF | TGCGCCAGCAGCACCAGCCCACGGGGTGAGAATTCACCCCTCCACTTT
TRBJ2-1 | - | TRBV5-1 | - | CASSLTAGAGQDEQFF | TGCGCCAGCAGCTTGACGGCGGGGGCAGGTCAGGATGAGCAGTTCTTC
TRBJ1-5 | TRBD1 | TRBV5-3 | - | CARSLDGVRTGFQPQHF | TGTGCCAGAAGCTTGGATGGTGTGAGGACAGGATTTCAGCCCCAGCATTTT
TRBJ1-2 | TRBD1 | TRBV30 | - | CAWTERGTGESGYTF | TGTGCCTGGACAGAGAGGGGGACAGGGGAGTCTGGCTACACCTTC
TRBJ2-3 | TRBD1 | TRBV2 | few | CASSERIRTGYNTQYF | TGTGCCAGCAGTGAACGTATCAGGACAGGGTACAATACGCAGTATTTT
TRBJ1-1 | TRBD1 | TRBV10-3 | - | CAINEGARGEAFF | TGTGCCATCAATGAGGGGGCGCGGGGTGAAGCTTTCTTT
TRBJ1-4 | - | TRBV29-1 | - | CSVTRGLTEKLFF | TGCAGCGTGACCCGGGGTCTTACTGAAAAACTGTTTTTT
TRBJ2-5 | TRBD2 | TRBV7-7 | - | CASSNIAGGRGETQYF | TGTGCTAGCAGCAACATCGCGGGAGGCCGGGGGGAGACCCAGTACTTC
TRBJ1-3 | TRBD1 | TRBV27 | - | CASSLTGQATGNTIYF | TGTGCCAGCAGTTTAACGGGACAGGCTACAGGAAACACCATATATTTT
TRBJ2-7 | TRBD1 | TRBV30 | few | CAWSRRTGGDEQYF | TGTGCCTGGAGCCGAAGGACAGGGGGCGACGAGCAGTACTTC
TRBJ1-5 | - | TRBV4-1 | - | CASSQKVSRSSNQPQHF | TGCGCCAGCAGCCAAAAGGTGTCTAGGAGCAGCAATCAGCCCCAGCATTTT
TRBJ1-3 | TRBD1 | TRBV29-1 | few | CSGWTGTGNTIYF | TGCAGCGGGTGGACAGGGACTGGAAACACCATATATTTT
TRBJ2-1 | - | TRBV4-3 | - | CASGRFGFGNEQFF | TGCGCCAGCGGGAGATTTGGGTTTGGCAATGAGCAGTTCTTC
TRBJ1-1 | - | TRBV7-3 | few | CASSRRGEAFF | TGTGCCAGCAGCCGTCGAGGTGAAGCTTTCTTT
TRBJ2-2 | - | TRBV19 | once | CASSRGRGAAGELFF | TGTGCCAGTAGTCGCGGTCGGGGGGCGGCCGGGGAGCTGTTTTTT
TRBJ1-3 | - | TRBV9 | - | CASSAQGVSGNTIYF | TGTGCCAGCAGCGCCCAAGGGGTCTCCGGAAACACCATATATTTT
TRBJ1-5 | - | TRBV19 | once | CASSPGARNQPQHF | TGTGCCAGTAGCCCTGGCGCGAGGAATCAGCCCCAGCATTTT
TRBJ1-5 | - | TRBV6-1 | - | CASSAHSGPSNQPQHF | TGTGCCAGCAGTGCGCACTCAGGGCCTAGCAATCAGCCCCAGCATTTT
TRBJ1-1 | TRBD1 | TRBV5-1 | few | CASSPGQGGTEAFF | TGCGCCAGCAGCCCGGGACAGGGGGGAACTGAAGCTTTCTTT
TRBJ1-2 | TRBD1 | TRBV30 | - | CAWDPGQGYGYTF | TGTGCCTGGGATCCTGGACAGGGGTATGGCTACACCTTC
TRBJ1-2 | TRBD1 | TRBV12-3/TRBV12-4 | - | CASSKQGAGYTF | TGTGCCAGCAGTAAGCAGGGGGCTGGCTACACCTTC
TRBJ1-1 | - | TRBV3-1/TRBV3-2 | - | CASSQGGPNTEAFF | TGTGCCAGCAGCCAAGGGGGCCCGAACACTGAAGCTTTCTTT
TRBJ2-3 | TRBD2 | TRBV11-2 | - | CASSFSGGAGDTQYF | TGTGCCAGCAGTTTTAGCGGGGGGGCCGGAGATACGCAGTATTTT
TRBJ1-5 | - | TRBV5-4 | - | CASHRYSNQPQHF | TGTGCCAGTCACAGGTATAGCAATCAGCCCCAGCATTTT
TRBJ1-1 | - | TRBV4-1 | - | CASSVRGWNTEAFF | TGCGCCAGCAGCGTGCGCGGGTGGAACACTGAAGCTTTCTTT
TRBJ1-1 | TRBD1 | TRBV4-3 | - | CASSRDRGRGAEAFF | TGCGCCAGCAGCAGGGACAGGGGGCGAGGTGCTGAAGCTTTCTTT
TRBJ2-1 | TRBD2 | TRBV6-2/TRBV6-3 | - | CASSRTGASGRVRNEQFF | TGTGCCAGCAGCCGAACGGGGGCTAGCGGGAGGGTTAGGAATGAGCAGTTCTTC
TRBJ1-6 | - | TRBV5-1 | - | CASSLEQNNSPLHF | TGCGCCAGCAGCTTGGAGCAAAATAATTCACCCCTCCACTTT
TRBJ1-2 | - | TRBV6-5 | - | CASTNTGGKGYGYTF | TGTGCCAGCACTAACACCGGGGGAAAGGGCTATGGCTACACCTTC
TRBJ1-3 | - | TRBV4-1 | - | CASSQTFSGNTIYF | TGCGCCAGCAGCCAAACATTCTCTGGAAACACCATATATTTT
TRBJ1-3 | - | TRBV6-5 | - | CASSYSTGSGNTIYF | TGTGCCAGCAGTTACTCTACAGGGTCAGGAAACACCATATATTTT
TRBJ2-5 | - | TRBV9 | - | CASSVGASGANQETQYF | TGTGCCAGCAGCGTAGGAGCCAGCGGAGCGAACCAAGAGACCCAGTACTTC
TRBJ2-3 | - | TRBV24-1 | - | CATSDTGRGTDTQYF | TGTGCCACCAGTGATACGGGTCGTGGCACAGATACGCAGTATTTT
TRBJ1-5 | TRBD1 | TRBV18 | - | CASSRESGQGAGPQHF | TGTGCCAGCTCACGGGAGTCCGGACAGGGGGCCGGGCCCCAGCATTTT